This TCR beta chain was profiled in a study of cytomegalovirus exposure and HLA in healthy donors. The PCR made use of 60 Vbeta and 13 Jbeta primers. TCRdb keeps only in-frame clones here, not all; method: immunoSEQ multiplex PCR. The data show about 120,000 clones, more than 80% seen once. Trimming removed 4 bases from V and 1 base from J, with 16 bases in between. Germline lookup yields CDR1 MDHEN and CDR2 SYDVKM. This CDR3 has 16 residues. Sequencing used PBMCs. The V and J genes are TRBV28 and TRBJ2-5; D is perhaps TRBD1 (6 bases). The TCR was taken from a man aged 25 to 40 in good health and CMV-seropositive. The CDR3 reads CASSSPGTPIQETQYF. CDR3 nucleotides: TGTGCCAGCAGTTCCCCCGGGACACCAATCCAAGAGACCCAGTACTTC.